The 8 T cell receptor beta chains below all came from one sample that was sequenced in a study of T cell responses to AZD1222 COVID-19 vaccine. The data were produced by immunoSEQ multiplex PCR, yet TCRdb's version contains in-frame clones alone and is incomplete. The profile shows around 110,000 clones, roughly 84% of them singletons. The sample was peripheral blood, taken on day 0 of AZD1222 vaccination. The receptors here all came from an adult in good health.

V and J are TRBV2 and TRBJ1-1; no firm D call. Germline CDR1 reads SNHLY; CDR2 reads FYNNEI. The CDR3 is made up of 13 amino acids. V was shortened by 4 bases and J by 0 bases, with 6 bases between the two germline ends. In DNA form, the CDR3 reads TGTGCCAGCAGTGCTGTTTTGAACACTGAAGCTTTCTTT. This codes for CASSAVLNTEAFF. The variable domain in full, completed from reference TRBV2 and TRBJ1-1, reads EPEVTQTPSHQVTQMGQEVILRCVPISNHLYFYWYRQILGQKVEFLVSFYNNEISEKSEIFDDQFSVERPDGSNFTLKIRSTKLEDSAMYFCASSAVLNTEAFFGQGTRLTVV.

The chain links TRBV24-1 to TRBJ1-3; D perhaps matches TRBD1 (5 bases). Trimming took off 5 bases at V and 2 bases at J, with 6 bases between the two ends. Germline V gives CDR1 KGHDR, CDR2 SFDVKD. This CDR3 has 13 amino acids. CDR3 bases: TGTGCCACCAGTGCGGGGCCTGGAAACACCATATATTTT. It yields the protein CATSAGPGNTIYF.

This sequence joins TRBV3-1 (or the pseudogene TRBV3-2) and TRBJ2-1; the D is unclear. This CDR3 comprises 14 residues. CDR1 and CDR2 (germline): LGHDT, YNNKEL (reference sequence). V dropped 0 bases and J dropped 5 bases, with 8 bases sitting between them. The CDR3 DNA sequence: TGTGCCAGCAGCCAAGAGCGGTGGGACAATGAGCAGTTCTTC. It encodes CASSQERWDNEQFF.

The gene calls are TRBV7-2 and TRBJ1-1, with no clear D. Germline CDR1 is SGHTA and CDR2 is FQGNSA. V was trimmed by 6 bases and J by 1 base, leaving 9 bases between them. This CDR3 region has 13 residues. The CDR3 DNA reads TGTGCCAGCAGTTTCACAGAGAACACTGAAGCTTTCTTT. This sequence encodes CASSFTENTEAFF.

Only a few counts were recorded for this clone. This rearrangement joins TRBV29-1 to TRBJ2-7, with D possibly being TRBD1 or TRBD2 (5 bases each). Trimming removed 4 bases from V and 5 bases from J, with 15 bases in between. Germline V gene lookup returns CDR1 SQVTM and CDR2 ANQGSEA. The CDR3 contains 13 residues. CDR3 region: CSVVSGTVNEQYF. The CDR3 coding sequence is TGCAGCGTTGTTTCCGGGACCGTAAACGAGCAGTACTTC.

The table lists this clone with a count of one. The chain uses TRBV2 and TRBJ1-5; 11 bases fit TRBD1. This CDR3 has 15 residues. The germline V gene encodes CDR1 SNHLY and CDR2 FYNNEI. With 6 bases clipped from V and 5 bases from J, the junction kept 6 bases outside the gene matches. The CDR3 bases are TGTGCCAGCAGACCGGGGACAGGGGGTTATCAGCCCCAGCATTTT. It encodes CASRPGTGGYQPQHF.

The rearrangement joins TRBV7-3 to TRBJ2-5; D might be TRBD2 (5 bases). Germline CDR1 reads SGHTA; CDR2 reads FQGTGA. This CDR3 spans 14 amino acids. V lost 6 bases and J 2 bases, leaving 13 bases between the germline ends. CDR3 in amino acids: CASSPGWEQETQYF. The CDR3 nucleotides are TGTGCCAGCAGTCCGGGCTGGGAGCAAGAGACCCAGTACTTC.

A few counts support this clone. The chain carries TRBV28 and TRBJ1-6; tentative D call: TRBD1 (6 bases). The CDR3 sequence is 15 residues long. The V end was cut by 3 bases, the J end by 9 bases, with 15 bases between. Per germline, CDR1 MDHEN and CDR2 SYDVKM. In nucleotides, the CDR3 is TGTGCCAGCAGTTTCCGACAGGCCCCAGGTTCACCCCTCCACTTT. It yields the protein CASSFRQAPGSPLHF.